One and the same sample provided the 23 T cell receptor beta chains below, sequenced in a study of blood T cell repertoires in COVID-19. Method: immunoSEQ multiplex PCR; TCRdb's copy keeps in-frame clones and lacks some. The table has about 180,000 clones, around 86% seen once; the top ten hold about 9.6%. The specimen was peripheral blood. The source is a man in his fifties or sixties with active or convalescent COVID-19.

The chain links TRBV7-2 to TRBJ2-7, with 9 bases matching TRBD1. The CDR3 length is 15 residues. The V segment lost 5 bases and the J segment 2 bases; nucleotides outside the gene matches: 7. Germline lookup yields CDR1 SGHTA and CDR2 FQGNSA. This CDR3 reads CASSLRTGEPYEQYF. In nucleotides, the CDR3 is TGTGCCAGCAGCCTTCGGACAGGGGAACCCTACGAGCAGTACTTC.

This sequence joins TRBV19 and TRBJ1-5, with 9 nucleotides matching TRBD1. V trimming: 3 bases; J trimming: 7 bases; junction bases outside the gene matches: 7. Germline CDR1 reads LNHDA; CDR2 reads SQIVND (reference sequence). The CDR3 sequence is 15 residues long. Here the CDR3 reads CASSILGQGRQPQHF. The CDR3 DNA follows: TGTGCCAGTAGTATTCTCGGACAGGGGAGGCAGCCCCAGCATTTT. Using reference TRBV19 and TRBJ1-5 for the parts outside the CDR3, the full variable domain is DGGITQSPKYLFRKEGQNVTLSCEQNLNHDAMYWYRQDPGQGLRLIYYSQIVNDFQKGDIAEGYSVSREKKESFPLTVTSAQKNPTAFYLCASSILGQGRQPQHFGDGTRLSIL.

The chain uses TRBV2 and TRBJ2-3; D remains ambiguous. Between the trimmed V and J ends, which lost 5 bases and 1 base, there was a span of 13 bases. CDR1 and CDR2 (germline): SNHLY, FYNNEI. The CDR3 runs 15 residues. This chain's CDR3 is CASSPTLPGTDTQYF. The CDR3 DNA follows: TGTGCCAGCAGTCCGACACTTCCCGGCACAGATACGCAGTATTTT.

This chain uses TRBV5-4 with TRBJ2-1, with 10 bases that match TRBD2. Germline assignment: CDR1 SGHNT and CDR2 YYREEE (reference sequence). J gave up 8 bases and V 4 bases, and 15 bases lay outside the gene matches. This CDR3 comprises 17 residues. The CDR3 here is CASSPGASGGAFDEQFF. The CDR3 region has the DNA TGTGCCAGCAGCCCCGGTGCCAGCGGGGGGGCCTTTGATGAGCAGTTCTTC.

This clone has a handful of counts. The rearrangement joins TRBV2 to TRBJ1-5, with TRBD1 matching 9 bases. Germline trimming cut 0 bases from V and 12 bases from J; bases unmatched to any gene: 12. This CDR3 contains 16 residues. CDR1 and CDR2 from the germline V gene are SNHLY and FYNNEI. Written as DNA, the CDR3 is TGTGCCAGCAGTGAAGCCCCCGGGACAGGGAAGTTTATCCAGCATTTT. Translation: CASSEAPGTGKFIQHF.

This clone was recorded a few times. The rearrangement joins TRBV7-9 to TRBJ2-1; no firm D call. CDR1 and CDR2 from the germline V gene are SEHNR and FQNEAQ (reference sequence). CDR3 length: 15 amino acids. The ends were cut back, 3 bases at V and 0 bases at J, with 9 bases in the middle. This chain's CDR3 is CASSLEPSSYNEQFF. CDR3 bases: TGTGCCAGCAGCTTGGAACCTAGCTCCTACAATGAGCAGTTCTTC.

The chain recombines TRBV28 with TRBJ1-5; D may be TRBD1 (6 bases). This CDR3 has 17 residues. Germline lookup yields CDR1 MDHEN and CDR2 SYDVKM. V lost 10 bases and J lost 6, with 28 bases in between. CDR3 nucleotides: TGTGCCATTCAATCCACACCGACAGGTCCCTCAGGTCAGCCCCAGCATTTT. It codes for CAIQSTPTGPSGQPQHF.

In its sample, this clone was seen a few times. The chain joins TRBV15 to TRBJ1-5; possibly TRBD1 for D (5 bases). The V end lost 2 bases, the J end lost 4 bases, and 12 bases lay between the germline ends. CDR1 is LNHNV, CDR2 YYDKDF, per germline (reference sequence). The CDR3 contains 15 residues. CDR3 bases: TGTGCCACCAGCAGAACAGGACGTACGAATCAGCCCCAGCATTTT. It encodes CATSRTGRTNQPQHF.

CDR3 in amino acids: CASSESVVSGVRNTEAFF. The CDR3 DNA is TGTGCCAGCAGTGAATCGGTCGTATCGGGGGTGAGGAACACTGAAGCTTTCTTT. The chain combines TRBV25-1 with TRBJ1-1; D perhaps matches TRBD1 (5 bases). This CDR3 spans 18 amino acids. The ends were cut back, 1 base at V and 1 base at J, with 19 bases in the middle. The germline gives CDR1 MGHDK, CDR2 SYGVNS.

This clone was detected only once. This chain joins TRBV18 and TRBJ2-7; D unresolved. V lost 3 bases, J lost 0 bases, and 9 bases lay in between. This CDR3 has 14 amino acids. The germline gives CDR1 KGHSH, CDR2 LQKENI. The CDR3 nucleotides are TGTGCCAGCTCACCGATACAGAACTCCTACGAGCAGTACTTC. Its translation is CASSPIQNSYEQYF.

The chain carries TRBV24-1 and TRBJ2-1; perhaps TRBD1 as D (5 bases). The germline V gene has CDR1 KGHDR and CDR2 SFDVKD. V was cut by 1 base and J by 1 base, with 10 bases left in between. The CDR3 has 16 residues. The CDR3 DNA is TGTGCCACCAGTGATTTAAAGACAGAATCCTACAATGAGCAGTTCTTC. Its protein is CATSDLKTESYNEQFF.

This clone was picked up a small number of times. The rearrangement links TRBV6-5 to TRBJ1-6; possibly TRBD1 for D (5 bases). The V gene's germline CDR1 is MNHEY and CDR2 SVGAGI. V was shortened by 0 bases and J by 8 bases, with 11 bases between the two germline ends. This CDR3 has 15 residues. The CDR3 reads CASSYSVRGDSPLHF. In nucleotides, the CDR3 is TGTGCCAGCAGTTACTCCGTTCGGGGGGATTCACCCCTCCACTTT.

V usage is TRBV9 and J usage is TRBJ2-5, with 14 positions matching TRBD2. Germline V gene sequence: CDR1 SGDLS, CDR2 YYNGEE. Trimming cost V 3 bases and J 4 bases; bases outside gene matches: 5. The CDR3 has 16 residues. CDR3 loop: CASSAEGLAGAETQYF. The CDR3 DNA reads TGTGCCAGCAGCGCGGAGGGACTAGCGGGAGCAGAGACCCAGTACTTC.

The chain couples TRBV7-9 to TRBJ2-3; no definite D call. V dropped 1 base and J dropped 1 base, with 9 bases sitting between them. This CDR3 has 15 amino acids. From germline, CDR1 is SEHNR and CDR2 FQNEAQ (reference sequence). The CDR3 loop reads CASSLVAVGTDTQYF. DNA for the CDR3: TGTGCCAGCAGCTTAGTCGCGGTCGGCACAGATACGCAGTATTTT.

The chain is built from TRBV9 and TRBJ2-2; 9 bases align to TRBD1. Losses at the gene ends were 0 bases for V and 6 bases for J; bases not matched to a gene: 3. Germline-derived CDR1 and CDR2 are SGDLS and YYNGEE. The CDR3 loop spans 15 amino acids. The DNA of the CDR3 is TGTGCCAGCAGCGTAGATGGACAGGGGCCCGGGGAGCTGTTTTTT. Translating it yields CASSVDGQGPGELFF.

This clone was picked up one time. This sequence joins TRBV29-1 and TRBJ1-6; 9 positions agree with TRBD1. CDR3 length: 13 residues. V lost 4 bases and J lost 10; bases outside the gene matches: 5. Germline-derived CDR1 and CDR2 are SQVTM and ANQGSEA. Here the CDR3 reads CSVAGQGDSPLHF. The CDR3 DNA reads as TGCAGCGTTGCGGGACAGGGAGACTCACCCCTCCACTTT. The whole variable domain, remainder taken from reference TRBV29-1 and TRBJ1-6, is SAVISQKPSRDICQRGTSLTIQCQVDSQVTMMFWYRQQPGQSLTLIATANQGSEATYESGFVIDKFPISRPNLTFSTLTVSNMSPEDSSIYLCSVAGQGDSPLHFGNGTRLTVT.

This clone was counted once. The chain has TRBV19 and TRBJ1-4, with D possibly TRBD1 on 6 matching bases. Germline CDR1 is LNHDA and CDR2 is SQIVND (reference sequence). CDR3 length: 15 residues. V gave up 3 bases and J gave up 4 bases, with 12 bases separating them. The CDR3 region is CASSILDRNNEKLFF. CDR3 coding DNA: TGTGCCAGTAGTATTCTGGACAGAAATAATGAAAAACTGTTTTTT.

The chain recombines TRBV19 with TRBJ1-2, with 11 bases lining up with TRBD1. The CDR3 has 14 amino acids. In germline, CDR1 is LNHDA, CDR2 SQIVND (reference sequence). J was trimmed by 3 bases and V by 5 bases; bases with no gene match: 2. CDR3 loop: CASSGGQGDYGYTF. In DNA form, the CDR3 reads TGTGCCAGTAGTGGGGGACAGGGGGACTATGGCTACACCTTC.

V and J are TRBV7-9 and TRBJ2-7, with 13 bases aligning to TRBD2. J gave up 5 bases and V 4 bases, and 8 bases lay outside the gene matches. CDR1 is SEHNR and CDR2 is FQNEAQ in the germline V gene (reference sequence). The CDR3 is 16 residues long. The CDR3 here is CASSSGLAGAQNEQYF. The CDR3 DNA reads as TGTGCCAGCAGCTCAGGACTAGCGGGAGCTCAGAACGAGCAGTACTTC.

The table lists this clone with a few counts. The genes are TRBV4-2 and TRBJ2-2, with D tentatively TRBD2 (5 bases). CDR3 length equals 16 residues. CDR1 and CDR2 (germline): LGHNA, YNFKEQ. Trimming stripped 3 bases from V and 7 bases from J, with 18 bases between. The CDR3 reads CASSQDRLRGNGELFF. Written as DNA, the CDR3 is TGTGCCAGCAGCCAGGACCGACTACGTGGGAACGGGGAGCTGTTTTTT.

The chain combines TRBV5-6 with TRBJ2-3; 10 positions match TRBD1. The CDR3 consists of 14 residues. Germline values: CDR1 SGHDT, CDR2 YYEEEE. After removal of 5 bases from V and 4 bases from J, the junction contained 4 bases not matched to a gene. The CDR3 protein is CASRDRGRADTQYF. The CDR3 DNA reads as TGTGCCAGCAGAGACAGGGGGCGGGCAGATACGCAGTATTTT. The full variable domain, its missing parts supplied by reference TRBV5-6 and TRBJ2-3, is DAGVTQSPTHLIKTRGQQVTLRCSPKSGHDTVSWYQQALGQGPQFIFQYYEEEERQRGNFPDRFSGHQFPNYSSELNVNALLLGDSALYLCASRDRGRADTQYFGPGTRLTVL.

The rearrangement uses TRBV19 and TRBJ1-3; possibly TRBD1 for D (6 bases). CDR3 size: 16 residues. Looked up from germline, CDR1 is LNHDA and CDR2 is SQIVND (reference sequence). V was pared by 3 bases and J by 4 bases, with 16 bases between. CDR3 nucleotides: TGTGCCAGTAGTATGGACAGTTTTCTTTCCGGAAACACCATATATTTT. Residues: CASSMDSFLSGNTIYF. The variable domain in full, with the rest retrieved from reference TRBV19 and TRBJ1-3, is DGGITQSPKYLFRKEGQNVTLSCEQNLNHDAMYWYRQDPGQGLRLIYYSQIVNDFQKGDIAEGYSVSREKKESFPLTVTSAQKNPTAFYLCASSMDSFLSGNTIYFGEGSWLTVV.

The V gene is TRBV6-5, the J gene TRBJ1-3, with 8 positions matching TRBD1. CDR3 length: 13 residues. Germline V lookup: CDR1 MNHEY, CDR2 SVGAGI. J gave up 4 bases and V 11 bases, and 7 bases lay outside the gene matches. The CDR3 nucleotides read TGTGCCGGGTCGACAGGGGTAGGAAACACCATATATTTT. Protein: CAGSTGVGNTIYF.